Given below is one T cell receptor (beta chain) in context. Its antigen remains unidentified. Germline assignment: CDR1 SGHTA and CDR2 FQGNSA. V gave up 6 bases and J gave up 8 bases; unmatched junction bases: 11. The CDR3 consists of 14 residues. CD8+CD57+ cell expansion, shown by flow cytometry, had occurred in the patients selected for sequencing. Every patient was diagnosed with severe acquired aplastic anemia. Receipt of therapy had not occurred in any patient by the time of blood sampling. The data belong to a study of CD8+CD57+ T cells in acquired aplastic anemia. Study-level findings and limits: Between patients and controls, around 30 CD8+ CDR3 sequences were found in common.

The template used for profiling TCR beta VDJ and CDR3 was genomic DNA. MiXCR was run by TCRdb on the reads, yielding one entry per CDR3 protein. The sample consists of roughly 280,000 distinct CDR3 sequences, 45% to 65% of them appearing once. The chain couples TRBV7-2 to TRBJ1-1; 8 bases are a match to TRBD1. The TCR originated in a human donor with aplastic anemia. The specimen was sorted CD4+, CD8+, or CD8+CD57+ T cells (not recorded which) from PBMCs. The CDR3 here is CASRPLGQGAEAFF. DNA for the CDR3: TGTGCCAGCAGACCACTCGGACAGGGTGCCGAAGCTTTCTTT.